The present TCR beta chain was sequenced within a study of blood T cell repertoires in COVID-19. Study details: Specimens from acute and convalescent COVID-19 originated in the United States, Italy and Spain. The analysed material was cDNA or gDNA that came from T cells, B-cell-depleted T cells, or PBMCs.

This clone was picked up a small number of times. Per the study methods: Reference gene primers were amplified, and this amplification served to estimate nucleated cell counts. TCRdb's copy holds only in-frame clones and misses some; the assay was immunoSEQ multiplex PCR. V and J calls and clone size are given by that table; D and trimming were obtained from the DNA. The sample contains some 490,000 clones, about 88% of which appear only once. Researchers sorted participants into cohorts using their self-reported clinical history. Sequenced: PBMCs or T cells enriched from blood (not recorded which). This clonotype was obtained from a woman aged 55-75 years who had recovered from COVID-19.

Here the CDR3 reads CASSPLAGRSYNEQFF. In DNA form, the CDR3 reads TGTGCCAGCAGTCCCTTAGCGGGGCGGTCCTACAATGAGCAGTTCTTC. V gene TRBV7-2 combines with J gene TRBJ2-1; 8 bases agree with TRBD2. Germline lookup yields CDR1 SGHTA and CDR2 FQGNSA. CDR3 length equals 16 residues. The V segment lost 6 bases and the J segment 1 base; nucleotides outside the gene matches: 8.